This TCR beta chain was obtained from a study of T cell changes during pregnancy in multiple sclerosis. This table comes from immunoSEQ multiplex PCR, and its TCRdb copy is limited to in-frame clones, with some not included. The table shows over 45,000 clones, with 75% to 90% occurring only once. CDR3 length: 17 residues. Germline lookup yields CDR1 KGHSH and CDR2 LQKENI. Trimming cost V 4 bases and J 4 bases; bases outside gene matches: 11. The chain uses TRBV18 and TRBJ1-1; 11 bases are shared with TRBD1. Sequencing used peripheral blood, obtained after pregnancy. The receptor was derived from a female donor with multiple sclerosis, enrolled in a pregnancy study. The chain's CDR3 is CASSRTGQGVWSTEAFF. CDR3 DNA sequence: TGTGCCAGCTCACGGACGGGACAGGGGGTATGGTCCACTGAAGCTTTCTTT. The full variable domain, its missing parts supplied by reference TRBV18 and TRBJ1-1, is NAGVMQNPRHLVRRRGQEARLRCSPMKGHSHVYWYRQLPEEGLKFMVYLQKENIIDESGMPKERFSAEFPKEGPSILRIQQVVRGDSAAYFCASSRTGQGVWSTEAFFGQGTRLTVV.